The 14 T cell receptor beta chains presented below share a single source sample, sequenced in a study of blood T cell repertoires in COVID-19. Here immunoSEQ multiplex PCR was the method, and the copy in TCRdb shows in-frame clones only, minus some. The sample holds more than 150,000 clones, roughly nine tenths seen once. Sample: peripheral blood. These receptors were taken from a man aged 70 or older with active or convalescent COVID-19.

V is TRBV30 and J is TRBJ2-5; no firm D call. The CDR3 loop spans 13 amino acids. The germline V and J ends were trimmed by 2 bases and 1 base, with 8 bases remaining between them. Looked up from germline, CDR1 is GTSNPN and CDR2 is SVGIG (reference sequence). The CDR3 is CAWSLGRQETQYF. CDR3 DNA sequence: TGTGCCTGGAGTCTTGGGCGCCAAGAGACCCAGTACTTC.

This clone was detected a few times. J is TRBJ2-5 and V is TRBV18; D gene uncertain. The CDR3 runs 14 residues. With 6 bases removed from V and 2 bases from J, the gap between germline ends came to 13 bases. Germline CDR1 reads KGHSH; CDR2 reads LQKENI. The CDR3 is CASSPTVQQETQYF. In DNA, the CDR3 is TGTGCCAGCTCTCCCACGGTTCAACAAGAGACCCAGTACTTC. The full variable domain, in which reference TRBV18 and TRBJ2-5 provide the parts outside the CDR3, is NAGVMQNPRHLVRRRGQEARLRCSPMKGHSHVYWYRQLPEEGLKFMVYLQKENIIDESGMPKERFSAEFPKEGPSILRIQQVVRGDSAAYFCASSPTVQQETQYFGPGTRLLVL.

The chain joins TRBV19 to TRBJ1-1, with a possible D match to TRBD1 (6 bases). Germline loops: CDR1 LNHDA, CDR2 SQIVND (reference sequence). The CDR3 sequence is 17 residues long. Trimming removed 4 bases from V and 7 bases from J, with 25 bases in between. The CDR3 here is CASSSDYRARVGIEAFF. The CDR3 region has the DNA TGTGCCAGTAGTAGCGATTACAGGGCCCGCGTAGGAATTGAAGCTTTCTTT.

This chain uses TRBV6-5 with TRBJ2-1, with 9 bases aligning to TRBD2. The junction had 7 bases not matched to a gene; V was cut back by 2 bases and J by 8 bases. There are 15 residues in the CDR3. The germline CDR1 and CDR2 sequences are MNHEY and SVGAGI. The CDR3 DNA is TGTGCCAGCAGTTACAGGCTAGCGGGAAGCCATGAGCAGTTCTTC. It codes for CASSYRLAGSHEQFF.

V usage is TRBV6-4 and J usage is TRBJ1-5; D uncertain. CDR1 is MRHNA and CDR2 is SNTAGT in the germline V gene. The V gene lost 7 bases and the J gene lost 2 bases, with 15 bases spanning the gap. CDR3 size: 15 residues. The DNA for the CDR3 is TGTGCCAGCACGATCGCCCGCCGAGGCAATCAGCCCCAGCATTTT. It yields the protein CASTIARRGNQPQHF.

The chain joins TRBV7-2 to TRBJ1-2, with 9 nucleotides matching TRBD1. This CDR3 is 13 amino acids long. Germline V gene sequence: CDR1 SGHTA, CDR2 FQGNSA. J gave up 6 bases and V 4 bases, and 3 bases lay outside the gene matches. DNA for the CDR3: TGTGCCAGCAGCTCAGGACAGGGGAATGGCTACACCTTC. Amino acids: CASSSGQGNGYTF. The full variable domain, with the rest looked up from reference TRBV7-2 and TRBJ1-2, is GAGVSQSPSNKVTEKGKDVELRCDPISGHTALYWYRQSLGQGLEFLIYFQGNSAPDKSGLPSDRFSAERTGGSVSTLTIQRTQQEDSAVYLCASSSGQGNGYTFGSGTRLTVV.

The J gene is TRBJ2-7, the V gene TRBV13, with a possible D match to TRBD2 (6 bases). Germline loops: CDR1 PRHDT, CDR2 FYEKMQ (reference sequence). CDR3 length: 17 residues. V gave up 0 bases and J gave up 3 bases, with 18 bases separating them. The CDR3 DNA sequence: TGTGCCAGCAGCTTAGGTGGGGGGAAGCCAAGAATCTACGAGCAGTACTTC. Amino acids: CASSLGGGKPRIYEQYF.

The sample holds one count of this clone. The chain recombines TRBV18 with TRBJ1-4; weak D call: TRBD1 (6 bases). From germline, CDR1 is KGHSH and CDR2 LQKENI. Trimming removed 0 bases from V and 7 bases from J, with 12 bases in between. This CDR3 contains 15 residues. This CDR3 is CASSPPGAPGEKLFF. CDR3 DNA: TGTGCCAGCTCACCACCGGGGGCCCCGGGTGAAAAACTGTTTTTT. Variable domain in full (rest from reference TRBV18 and TRBJ1-4): NAGVMQNPRHLVRRRGQEARLRCSPMKGHSHVYWYRQLPEEGLKFMVYLQKENIIDESGMPKERFSAEFPKEGPSILRIQQVVRGDSAAYFCASSPPGAPGEKLFFGSGTQLSVL.

The rearrangement uses TRBV7-2 and TRBJ1-6; 8 nucleotides agree with TRBD1. Trimming cost V 1 base and J 10 bases; bases outside gene matches: 15. This CDR3 is built from 18 residues. Looked up from germline, CDR1 is SGHTA and CDR2 is FQGNSA. The CDR3, as DNA: TGTGCCAGCAGCTTAGTTCTTCAGGGGGCGATTATGGAGTCACCCCTCCACTTT. Encoded protein: CASSLVLQGAIMESPLHF.

The rearrangement joins TRBV6-5 to TRBJ1-2, with D uncertain. The germline V gene encodes CDR1 MNHEY and CDR2 SVGAGI. CDR3 length: 13 residues. Trimming shortened V by 7 bases and J by 6 bases, and 15 bases separated the two germline ends. The CDR3 loop reads CASTRTGVNGYTF. The CDR3 coding sequence is TGTGCCAGCACGCGGACCGGGGTTAATGGCTACACCTTC.

The chain recombines TRBV27 with TRBJ1-6; 7 positions agree with TRBD1. V was clipped by 6 bases and J by 6 bases; unmatched bases: 11. Germline CDR1 is MNHEY and CDR2 is SMNVEV (reference sequence). This CDR3 has 16 residues. The CDR3 loop is CASSLKTGASNSPLHF. The CDR3 region has the DNA TGTGCCAGCAGCTTAAAAACAGGGGCAAGTAATTCACCCCTCCACTTT.

This clone was counted a few times. V gene TRBV5-5 combines with J gene TRBJ1-2, with a possible D match to TRBD1 (5 bases). Germline values: CDR1 SGHKS, CDR2 YYEKEE (reference sequence). The CDR3 covers 16 residues. V was trimmed by 0 bases and J by 2 bases, leaving 14 bases between them. The CDR3 sequence: CASSLVTDNLNYGYTF. In DNA, the CDR3 is TGTGCCAGCAGCTTGGTGACAGATAACTTAAACTATGGCTACACCTTC.

The chain is built from TRBV6-5 and TRBJ2-7; tentative D call: TRBD2 (5 bases). Trimming shortened V by 0 bases and J by 5 bases, and 14 bases separated the two germline ends. This CDR3 contains 15 residues. Germline V CDR1 and CDR2: MNHEY, SVGAGI. The CDR3 DNA reads as TGTGCCAGCAGTTACTCCCTCATGGGAGTTCACGAGCAGTACTTC. This sequence encodes CASSYSLMGVHEQYF.

The rearrangement joins TRBV12-5 to TRBJ1-1; D is uncertain. The V gene lost 4 bases and the J gene lost 10 bases, with 16 bases spanning the gap. The CDR3 has 13 amino acids. Germline V lookup: CDR1 LGHNT, CDR2 FRNRAP. CDR3: CASGWSGTGLAFF. In DNA, the CDR3 is TGTGCTAGTGGTTGGTCCGGTACCGGTTTAGCTTTCTTT.